What follows are 14 T cell receptor beta chains derived from one specimen sequenced in a study of cytomegalovirus exposure and HLA in healthy donors. Primers included in the PCR were 60 Vbeta and 13 Jbeta primers. Assay used: immunoSEQ multiplex PCR; TCRdb lists only in-frame clones, some missing. The table counts 200,000 or so clones; about 1% lies in the top ten. Sequenced sample: PBMCs. The receptors come from a girl aged 2 to 10 in good health and CMV-seropositive.

The chain carries TRBV14 and TRBJ1-2; 7 nucleotides agree with TRBD1. Trimming took 4 bases from V and 8 from J; bases not matched to a gene: 7. Looked up from germline, CDR1 is SGHDN and CDR2 is FVKESK. CDR3 length: 13 amino acids. CDR3 protein: CASSPGTVGGYTF. The DNA of the CDR3 is TGTGCCAGCAGCCCCGGGACAGTTGGAGGCTACACCTTC.

The chain joins TRBV7-2 to TRBJ2-1, with 9 bases matching TRBD2. Losses at the gene ends were 7 bases for V and 9 bases for J; bases not matched to a gene: 13. The V gene's germline CDR1 is SGHTA and CDR2 FQGNSA. The CDR3 has 15 amino acids. CDR3 loop: CASNPGLAGYAEQFF. The CDR3 DNA reads TGTGCCAGCAACCCGGGACTAGCTGGTTATGCTGAGCAGTTCTTC. The whole variable domain, filled in from reference TRBV7-2 and TRBJ2-1, reads GAGVSQSPSNKVTEKGKDVELRCDPISGHTALYWYRQSLGQGLEFLIYFQGNSAPDKSGLPSDRFSAERTGGSVSTLTIQRTQQEDSAVYLCASNPGLAGYAEQFFGPGTRLTVL.

The CDR3 reads CASSLLPGLGTDTQYF. The CDR3, as DNA: TGTGCCAGCAGCCTATTACCGGGACTAGGGACAGATACGCAGTATTTT. This chain connects TRBV7-9 to TRBJ2-3; 8 bases line up with TRBD2. Trimming removed 5 bases from V and 3 bases from J; junction bases left unmatched: 10. This CDR3 is built from 16 residues. Germline V gene data show CDR1 as SEHNR and CDR2 as FQNEAQ (reference sequence).

V and J are TRBV2 and TRBJ2-5; 13 bases align to TRBD2. The CDR3 contains 16 residues. Germline CDR1 SNHLY, CDR2 FYNNEI. The V segment lost 6 bases and the J segment 11 bases; nucleotides outside the gene matches: 15. In nucleotides, the CDR3 is TGTGCCAGCAGCCAAGGACTAGCGGGAGACCTGCGGGAGCAGTACTTC. Translation gives CASSQGLAGDLREQYF.

The rearrangement joins TRBV15 to TRBJ2-5; 11 nucleotides match TRBD1. Germline values: CDR1 LNHNV, CDR2 YYDKDF (reference sequence). The CDR3 sequence is 14 residues long. The V gene end was trimmed by 9 bases and the J gene end by 4 bases; junction bases not matched to a gene: 7. CDR3 DNA: TGTGCCACAGCGGGACAGGGGGTTCGAGAGACCCAGTACTTC. It is translated as CATAGQGVRETQYF. Filled out from reference TRBV15 and TRBJ2-5, the complete variable domain reads DAMVIQNPRYQVTQFGKPVTLSCSQTLNHNVMYWYQQKSSQAPKLLFHYYDKDFNNEADTPDNFQSRRPNTSFCFLDIRSPGLGDTAMYLCATAGQGVRETQYFGPGTRLLVL.

J is TRBJ2-7 and V is TRBV7-9; D perhaps matches TRBD2 (5 bases). Trimming took 4 bases from V and 2 from J, leaving 12 bases between them. Germline V gene lookup returns CDR1 SEHNR and CDR2 FQNEAQ (reference sequence). The CDR3 is 14 residues long. Written as DNA, the CDR3 is TGTGCCAGCAGCTCGCCCGAGGGAGCCTACGAGCAGTACTTC. As protein: CASSSPEGAYEQYF.

V and J are TRBV5-4 and TRBJ2-7; 9 bases map to TRBD1. This CDR3 comprises 15 residues. Unmatched junction bases numbered 11, after V lost 4 bases and J lost 6 bases. Germline V gene data show CDR1 as SGHNT and CDR2 as YYREEE (reference sequence). As DNA, the CDR3 is TGTGCCAGCAGCCTGGACCCGGGACAGGGTCGCGAGCAGTACTTC. It specifies CASSLDPGQGREQYF.

Remarks on this clone: The CDR3 ends on some other residue instead of the conserved phenylalanine or tryptophan, so this is likely a read error. V and J are TRBV7-8 and TRBJ1-5; TRBD1 matches at 7 bases. The V and J ends lost 5 bases and 3 bases, in that order; junction bases with no gene match: 13. The CDR3 consists of 17 residues. Germline V gene lookup returns CDR1 SGHVS and CDR2 FQNEAQ. CDR3 residues: CASSQGEYSTANQPQHS. In nucleotides, the CDR3 is TGTGCCAGCAGCCAGGGGGAGTATAGTACCGCCAATCAGCCCCAGCATTCT.

The rearrangement joins TRBV5-1 to TRBJ2-5, with 8 bases aligning to TRBD1. Germline-derived CDR1 and CDR2 are SGHRS and YFSETQ. This CDR3 contains 15 residues. The ends lost 6 bases at V and 5 bases at J; junction bases unmatched: 12. The CDR3 protein is CASNVAGTGMETQYF. CDR3 nucleotides: TGCGCCAGCAACGTCGCGGGGACAGGAATGGAGACCCAGTACTTC.

This chain uses TRBV5-4 with TRBJ1-1, with 7 positions matching TRBD1. The CDR3 is 15 amino acids. Trimming cost V 4 bases and J 3 bases; bases outside gene matches: 9. Germline V gene lookup returns CDR1 SGHNT and CDR2 YYREEE (reference sequence). The CDR3 sequence is CASSPKQGMDTEAFF. The CDR3 coding sequence is TGTGCCAGCAGCCCCAAACAGGGGATGGACACTGAAGCTTTCTTT.

The CDR3 region has the DNA TGTGCCAGCTCACTCCCTACGCACAATGAGCAGTTCTTC. This translates into CASSLPTHNEQFF. The chain combines TRBV18 with TRBJ2-1; no clear D. Trimming pared 4 bases from V and 5 bases from J, leaving 9 bases between. Germline CDR1 reads KGHSH; CDR2 reads LQKENI. The CDR3 consists of 13 residues.

Details on this clone: One end of the junction varies from germline; a read error may be responsible. V and J are TRBV29-1 and TRBJ2-5, with 10 bases that match TRBD2. Germline V gene data show CDR1 as SQVTM and CDR2 as ANQGSEA. CDR3 size: 14 residues. CDR3 residues: CSVEAGGEIGTQYF. DNA for the CDR3: TGCAGCGTAGAAGCGGGGGGGGAGATCGGGACCCAGTACTTC.

This chain uses TRBV7-9 with TRBJ2-5; D perhaps matches TRBD2 (5 bases). The V end was cut by 4 bases, the J end by 3 bases, with 15 bases between. Germline assignment: CDR1 SEHNR and CDR2 FQNEAQ (reference sequence). The CDR3 contains 15 residues. The CDR3 loop reads CASSYLEGGKETQYF. The CDR3 DNA sequence: TGTGCCAGCAGCTACCTCGAGGGTGGTAAAGAGACCCAGTACTTC.

The chain carries TRBV27 and TRBJ2-1; D may be TRBD2 (5 bases). The germline V and J ends were trimmed by 5 bases and 5 bases, with 7 bases remaining between them. The CDR3 is made up of 12 amino acids. Germline V gives CDR1 MNHEY, CDR2 SMNVEV (reference sequence). The CDR3 protein is CASSRENNEQFF. The CDR3 region has the DNA TGTGCCAGCAGTCGGGAAAACAATGAGCAGTTCTTC.